A selection of T cell receptor beta chains follows, all from one sample in a study of cytomegalovirus exposure and HLA in healthy donors. TCRdb's table, derived via immunoSEQ multiplex PCR, lists solely in-frame clones and lacks some. Among about 110,000 clones, 78% were seen once, and the ten largest hold 1.3%. The specimen sequenced was PBMCs. These receptors were collected from a woman in her 30s in good health and CMV-seronegative. CDR3s include the opening cysteine and the closing phenylalanine or tryptophan. The D gene is left open where the match is weak. The size entry is marked missing in some rows and otherwise reads once, few, many or a size class.

V gene: TRBV6-6
clone size: .
D gene: TRBD2
CDR3 length: 16
J gene: TRBJ2-7
CDR3 protein: CASSYSNRGGTYEQYF
CDR3 DNA: TGTGCCAGCAGTTACTCGAACCGGGGGGGGACCTACGAGCAGTACTTC

V gene: TRBV4-2
clone size: .
D gene: .
CDR3 length: 16
J gene: TRBJ1-2
CDR3 protein: CASSPQEGDVPYGYTF
CDR3 DNA: TGTGCCAGCAGCCCCCAAGAGGGGGACGTTCCCTATGGCTACACCTTC

V gene: TRBV6-5
clone size: few
D gene: TRBD1
CDR3 length: 11
J gene: TRBJ1-5
CDR3 protein: CATLSGGAQHF
CDR3 DNA: TGTGCCACGCTATCAGGGGGCGCCCAGCATTTT

V gene: TRBV7-2
clone size: .
D gene: TRBD1
CDR3 length: 15
J gene: TRBJ2-7
CDR3 protein: CASSLNPGTAYEQYF
CDR3 DNA: TGTGCCAGCAGCTTAAACCCTGGGACAGCCTACGAGCAGTACTTC

V gene: TRBV9
clone size: .
D gene: TRBD2
CDR3 length: 15
J gene: TRBJ2-3
CDR3 protein: CASSVLAGSTDTQYF
CDR3 DNA: TGTGCCAGCAGCGTACTAGCGGGGAGCACAGATACGCAGTATTTT

V gene: TRBV2
clone size: .
D gene: TRBD1
CDR3 length: 17
J gene: TRBJ1-1
CDR3 protein: CASSDIGTGDQGTEAFF
CDR3 DNA: TGTGCCAGCAGTGATATTGGGACAGGGGACCAGGGCACTGAAGCTTTCTTT

V gene: TRBV4-3
clone size: .
D gene: TRBD2
CDR3 length: 18
J gene: TRBJ2-1
CDR3 protein: CASSQDPHPGGMDNEQFF
CDR3 DNA: TGCGCCAGCAGCCAAGATCCGCACCCGGGGGGAATGGACAATGAGCAGTTCTTC

V gene: TRBV4-2
clone size: .
D gene: TRBD2
CDR3 length: 18
J gene: TRBJ2-1
CDR3 protein: CASSQVVWTSGIVDEQFF
CDR3 DNA: TGTGCCAGCAGCCAAGTTGTGTGGACTAGCGGGATAGTGGATGAGCAGTTCTTC

V gene: TRBV4-2
clone size: .
D gene: TRBD1
CDR3 length: 16
J gene: TRBJ1-1
CDR3 protein: CASSQGDSLLNTEAFF
CDR3 DNA: TGTGCCAGCAGCCAAGGGGACAGCCTATTGAACACTGAAGCTTTCTTT

V gene: TRBV7-2
clone size: .
D gene: TRBD1
CDR3 length: 14
J gene: TRBJ1-1
CDR3 protein: CASRRQGTDTEAFF
CDR3 DNA: TGTGCCAGCAGACGTCAAGGGACAGACACTGAAGCTTTCTTT

V gene: TRBV6-5
clone size: .
D gene: .
CDR3 length: 14
J gene: TRBJ1-1
CDR3 protein: CASSPAVLRTEAFF
CDR3 DNA: TGTGCCAGCAGTCCCGCTGTTTTGAGGACTGAAGCTTTCTTT

V gene: TRBV7-3
clone size: .
D gene: .
CDR3 length: 15
J gene: TRBJ2-2
CDR3 protein: CASSLDWTGTGELFF
CDR3 DNA: TGTGCCAGCAGCCTCGACTGGACTGGGACCGGGGAGCTGTTTTTT

V gene: TRBV4-3
clone size: .
D gene: TRBD1
CDR3 length: 17
J gene: TRBJ2-7
CDR3 protein: CASSQTIPGQGAGEQYF
CDR3 DNA: TGCGCCAGCAGCCAAACCATTCCGGGACAGGGGGCGGGCGAGCAGTACTTC

V gene: TRBV18
clone size: few
D gene: .
CDR3 length: 13
J gene: TRBJ1-2
CDR3 protein: CASSLQGRGGYTF
CDR3 DNA: TGTGCCAGCTCACTACAGGGAAGGGGTGGCTACACCTTC

V gene: TRBV19
clone size: few
D gene: .
CDR3 length: 16
J gene: TRBJ2-6
CDR3 protein: CASSEGDTSGANVLTF
CDR3 DNA: TGTGCCAGTAGTGAGGGAGACACCTCTGGGGCCAACGTCCTGACTTTC

V gene: TRBV28
clone size: .
D gene: .
CDR3 length: 14
J gene: TRBJ1-5
CDR3 protein: CASSLGQFNQPQHF
CDR3 DNA: TGTGCCAGCAGTCTCGGACAGTTCAATCAGCCCCAGCATTTT

V gene: TRBV7-9
clone size: .
D gene: .
CDR3 length: 15
J gene: TRBJ2-5
CDR3 protein: CASSLAQGTRETQYF
CDR3 DNA: TGTGCCAGCAGCTTAGCGCAGGGGACCCGAGAGACCCAGTACTTC

V gene: TRBV27
clone size: .
D gene: TRBD1
CDR3 length: 12
J gene: TRBJ2-5
CDR3 protein: CASKDRGETQYF
CDR3 DNA: TGTGCCAGCAAAGACAGGGGTGAGACCCAGTACTTC

V gene: TRBV7-2
clone size: .
D gene: TRBD1
CDR3 length: 12
J gene: TRBJ1-2
CDR3 protein: CASSDRGLGYTF
CDR3 DNA: TGTGCCAGCTCCGACAGGGGGCTTGGCTACACCTTC

V gene: TRBV4-3
clone size: .
D gene: TRBD2
CDR3 length: 17
J gene: TRBJ2-1
CDR3 protein: CASSQEAGGRTYNEQFF
CDR3 DNA: TGCGCCAGCAGCCAGGAAGCGGGGGGGAGAACCTACAATGAGCAGTTCTTC

V gene: TRBV18
clone size: once
D gene: .
CDR3 length: 15
J gene: TRBJ1-4
CDR3 protein: CASSPISGGNEKLFF
CDR3 DNA: TGTGCCAGCTCCCCTATCAGCGGCGGTAATGAAAAACTGTTTTTT

V gene: TRBV5-6
clone size: .
D gene: TRBD1
CDR3 length: 14
J gene: TRBJ2-4
CDR3 protein: CASSPRQGWGIQYF
CDR3 DNA: TGTGCCAGCAGCCCTAGACAGGGCTGGGGCATTCAGTACTTC

V gene: TRBV4-1
clone size: .
D gene: .
CDR3 length: 11
J gene: TRBJ1-1
CDR3 protein: CASSRGDEAFF
CDR3 DNA: TGCGCCAGCAGCCGGGGGGATGAAGCTTTCTTT

V gene: TRBV6-5
clone size: few
D gene: .
CDR3 length: 13
J gene: TRBJ2-3
CDR3 protein: CASSYQNTDTQYF
CDR3 DNA: TGTGCCAGCAGTTATCAGAACACAGATACGCAGTATTTT

V gene: TRBV10-3
clone size: .
D gene: .
CDR3 length: 15
J gene: TRBJ1-5
CDR3 protein: CAISESGGRNQPQHF
CDR3 DNA: TGTGCCATCAGTGAGTCGGGGGGGCGAAATCAGCCCCAGCATTTT

V gene: TRBV2
clone size: .
D gene: .
CDR3 length: 16
J gene: TRBJ1-5
CDR3 protein: CASRETGLFSNQPQHF
CDR3 DNA: TGTGCCAGCAGGGAGACAGGTTTATTTAGCAATCAGCCCCAGCATTTT

V gene: TRBV7-2
clone size: once
D gene: .
CDR3 length: 16
J gene: TRBJ1-5
CDR3 protein: CASSRRHGDSNQPQHF
CDR3 DNA: TGTGCCAGCAGCCGTCGACACGGGGATAGCAATCAGCCCCAGCATTTT

V gene: TRBV7-9
clone size: .
D gene: TRBD1
CDR3 length: 14
J gene: TRBJ2-7
CDR3 protein: CASSRQYRGNEQYF
CDR3 DNA: TGTGCCAGCAGCCGGCAATACAGGGGGAACGAGCAGTACTTC

V gene: TRBV6-5
clone size: .
D gene: TRBD2
CDR3 length: 15
J gene: TRBJ2-7
CDR3 protein: CASSYRLRGDYEQYF
CDR3 DNA: TGTGCCAGCAGTTACAGGCTGCGGGGGGATTACGAGCAGTACTTC

V gene: TRBV4-3
clone size: .
D gene: .
CDR3 length: 17
J gene: TRBJ1-2
CDR3 protein: CASSQDLGGDGNYGYTF
CDR3 DNA: TGCGCCAGCAGCCAAGATCTGGGAGGGGACGGTAACTATGGCTACACCTTC

V gene: TRBV5-1
clone size: .
D gene: .
CDR3 length: 13
J gene: TRBJ2-2
CDR3 protein: CASSPTYGRELFF
CDR3 DNA: TGCGCCAGCAGCCCGACATATGGCCGGGAGCTGTTTTTT

V gene: TRBV5-6
clone size: .
D gene: .
CDR3 length: 16
J gene: TRBJ1-5
CDR3 protein: CASSLSWQLSNQPQHF
CDR3 DNA: TGTGCCAGCAGCTTGTCTTGGCAATTAAGCAATCAGCCCCAGCATTTT

V gene: TRBV9
clone size: .
D gene: .
CDR3 length: 13
J gene: TRBJ2-7
CDR3 protein: CASSVGGGSRLYF
CDR3 DNA: .

V gene: TRBV29-1
clone size: .
D gene: .
CDR3 length: 12
J gene: TRBJ2-7
CDR3 protein: CSVEDEDYEQYF
CDR3 DNA: TGCAGCGTCGAGGATGAGGACTACGAGCAGTACTTC

V gene: TRBV7-2
clone size: .
D gene: .
CDR3 length: 11
J gene: TRBJ1-1
CDR3 protein: CASSFTGEAFF
CDR3 DNA: TGTGCCAGCAGCTTTACGGGTGAAGCTTTCTTT

V gene: TRBV2
clone size: .
D gene: .
CDR3 length: 11
J gene: TRBJ1-6
CDR3 protein: CASSAISPLHF
CDR3 DNA: TGTGCCAGCAGTGCCATTTCACCCCTCCACTTT

V gene: TRBV30
clone size: .
D gene: TRBD1
CDR3 length: 13
J gene: TRBJ1-1
CDR3 protein: CAWSVNRGEAAFF
CDR3 DNA: TGTGCCTGGAGTGTAAACAGGGGGGAAGCGGCTTTCTTT

V gene: TRBV9
clone size: .
D gene: TRBD2
CDR3 length: 15
J gene: TRBJ2-2
CDR3 protein: CASSAGLAISGELFF
CDR3 DNA: TGTGCCAGCAGCGCGGGACTAGCTATTTCTGGGGAGCTGTTTTTT

V gene: TRBV6-5
clone size: few
D gene: TRBD1
CDR3 length: 14
J gene: TRBJ1-2
CDR3 protein: CASSGTGEGYGYTF
CDR3 DNA: TGTGCCAGCAGTGGGACAGGGGAAGGCTATGGCTACACCTTC

V gene: TRBV11-1
clone size: .
D gene: TRBD2
CDR3 length: 17
J gene: TRBJ2-5
CDR3 protein: CASSLSDSGGVQETQYF
CDR3 DNA: TGTGCCAGCAGCCTTTCGGATAGCGGGGGGGTCCAAGAGACCCAGTACTTC

V gene: TRBV6-5
clone size: .
D gene: .
CDR3 length: 14
J gene: TRBJ2-7
CDR3 protein: CASSYTGPGEQQYF
CDR3 DNA: TGTGCCAGCAGTTACACGGGGCCGGGGGAGCAGCAGTACTTC

V gene: TRBV5-4
clone size: .
D gene: TRBD2
CDR3 length: 17
J gene: TRBJ2-3
CDR3 protein: CASSLDLAGAEADTQYF
CDR3 DNA: TGTGCCAGCAGCTTGGACTTGGCGGGAGCTGAAGCAGATACGCAGTATTTT

V gene: TRBV2
clone size: few
D gene: .
CDR3 length: 14
J gene: TRBJ1-2
CDR3 protein: CASSVKRLRMGYTF
CDR3 DNA: TGTGCCAGCAGTGTTAAAAGGCTCAGGATGGGCTACACCTTC

V gene: TRBV28
clone size: .
D gene: TRBD1
CDR3 length: 16
J gene: TRBJ1-1
CDR3 protein: CASSPSRTGMNTEAFF
CDR3 DNA: TGTGCCAGCAGTCCCAGTCGGACAGGGATGAACACTGAAGCTTTCTTT

V gene: TRBV2
clone size: once
D gene: TRBD1
CDR3 length: 14
J gene: TRBJ1-2
CDR3 protein: CASREDRGNYGYTF
CDR3 DNA: TGTGCCAGCAGAGAGGACAGGGGGAACTATGGCTACACCTTC

V gene: TRBV5-6
clone size: .
D gene: TRBD1
CDR3 length: 15
J gene: TRBJ2-7
CDR3 protein: CASTLRQGGAYEQYF
CDR3 DNA: TGTGCCAGCACACTAAGACAGGGGGGAGCCTACGAGCAGTACTTC